This T cell receptor (beta chain) was sequenced for a study of naive and memory T cell subsets. An equimolar mix of two oligonucleotides served as the beta constant-region primer for TRBC1 and TRBC2. Four rounds of PCR amplified the ligated cDNA using nested alpha and beta constant-region primers plus SP2. TCRdb re-called the UMI-ligation and nested PCR reads with MiXCR, one entry per CDR3 protein. The table includes around 130,000 distinct CDR3 sequences, around 35% detected once. The junction had 6 bases not matched to a gene; V was cut back by 7 bases and J by 0 bases. Germline loops: CDR1 MNHEY, CDR2 SVGAGI. The CDR3 runs to 14 residues.

The sequencing sample was made of central memory CD4+ T cells from blood. J is TRBJ2-7 and V is TRBV6-5; 7 nucleotides align to TRBD1. The source is a human donor in good health. The CDR3 reads CASKGTVSSYEQYF. In DNA, the CDR3 is TGTGCCAGCAAGGGGACAGTGAGCTCCTACGAGCAGTACTTC.